These 3 T cell receptor beta chains were sequenced from one sample in a study of blood T cell repertoires in COVID-19 (dated by TCRdb to 2018 to 2020). Library creation used the immunoSEQ multiplex PCR assay. What TCRdb holds here is the immuneACCESS table cut down to in-frame rearrangements. Part of the clones is not present; checked against another copy, under half of the missing clones reflect an unresolved V gene, and the others are unexplained. The sample table lists roughly 140,000 clones, 87% of them with a count of one. The ten largest clonotypes hold approximately 4.1% of the sample. The sample comprised peripheral blood. The receptors stem from a woman aged 55-70 years with active or convalescent COVID-19.

The rearrangement uses TRBV2 and TRBJ2-7; maybe TRBD1 (5 bases). CDR1 is SNHLY, CDR2 FYNNEI, per germline. V shed 6 bases and J shed 2 bases, with 11 bases lying between them. There are 13 residues in the CDR3. For the CDR3, the DNA is TGTGCCAGCAGGATGGACATAACCTACGAGCAGTACTTC. It encodes CASRMDITYEQYF.

The chain employs TRBV29-1 and TRBJ2-5, with D perhaps TRBD1 (5 bases). This CDR3 spans 13 amino acids. The germline gives CDR1 SQVTM, CDR2 ANQGSEA. Between the trimmed V and J ends, which lost 8 bases and 4 bases, there was a span of 17 bases. The CDR3: CSSSSGLGETQYF. As DNA, the CDR3 is TGCAGCTCTTCGTCAGGGTTAGGAGAGACCCAGTACTTC.

The chain is built from TRBV6-2 or TRBV6-3 and TRBJ1-2; possible D gene TRBD1, 6 bases. V lost 6 bases to trimming and J lost 5 bases, with 10 bases between them. Germline lookup yields CDR1 MNHEY and CDR2 SVGEGT. The length of the CDR3 is 12 residues. The CDR3 spells CASSSTGYGYTF. The CDR3 region has the DNA TGTGCCAGCAGCTCGACAGGATATGGCTACACCTTC.